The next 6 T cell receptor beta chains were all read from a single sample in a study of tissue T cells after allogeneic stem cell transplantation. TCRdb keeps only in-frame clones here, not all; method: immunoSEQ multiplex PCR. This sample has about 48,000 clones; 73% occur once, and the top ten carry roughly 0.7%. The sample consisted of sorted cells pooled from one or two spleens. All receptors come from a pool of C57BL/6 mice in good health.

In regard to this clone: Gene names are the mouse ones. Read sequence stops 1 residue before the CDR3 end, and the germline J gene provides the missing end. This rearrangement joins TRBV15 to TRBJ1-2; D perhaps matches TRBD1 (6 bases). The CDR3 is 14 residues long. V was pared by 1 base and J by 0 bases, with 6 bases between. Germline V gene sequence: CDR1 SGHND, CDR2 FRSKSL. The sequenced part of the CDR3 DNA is TGTGCCAGCAGTTTAGGGGGGCCAAACTCCGACTACACC. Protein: CASSLGGPNSDYT. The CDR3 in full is CASSLGGPNSDYTF.

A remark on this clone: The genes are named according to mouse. The CDR3: CASRRDRNTEVFF. The sequenced part of the CDR3 DNA is TGTGCCAGCAGGCGGGACAGAAACACAGAAGTCTTC. V and J are TRBV19 and TRBJ1-1; 7 bases line up with TRBD1. The read terminates 1 residue ahead of where the CDR3 ends, so the germline J gene completes it. The V segment lost 5 bases and the J segment 1 base; nucleotides outside the gene matches: 2. This CDR3 spans 13 amino acids. The germline gives CDR1 FNHDT, CDR2 SITEND (reference sequence). Drawing the rest from reference TRBV19 and TRBJ1-1, the complete variable domain is GGIITQTPKFLIGQEGQKLTLKCQQNFNHDTMYWYRQDSGKGLRLIYYSITENDLQKGDLSEGYDASREKKSSFSLTVTSAQKNEMAVFLCASRRDRNTEVFFGKGTRLTVV.

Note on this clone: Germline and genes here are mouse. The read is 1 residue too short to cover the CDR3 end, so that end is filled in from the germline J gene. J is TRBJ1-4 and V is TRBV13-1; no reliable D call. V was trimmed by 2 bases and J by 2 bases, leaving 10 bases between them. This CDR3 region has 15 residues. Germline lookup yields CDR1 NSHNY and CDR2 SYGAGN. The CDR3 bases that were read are TGTGCCAGCAGTGACCGGGGAGGATCCAACGAAAGATTATTT. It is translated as CASSDRGGSNERLF. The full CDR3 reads CASSDRGGSNERLFF.

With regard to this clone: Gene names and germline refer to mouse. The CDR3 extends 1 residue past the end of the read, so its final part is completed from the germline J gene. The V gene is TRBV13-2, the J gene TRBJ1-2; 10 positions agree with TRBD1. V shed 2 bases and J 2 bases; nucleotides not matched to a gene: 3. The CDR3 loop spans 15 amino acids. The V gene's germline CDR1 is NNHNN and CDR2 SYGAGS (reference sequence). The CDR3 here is CASGDLTGGNSDYTF. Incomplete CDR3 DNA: TGTGCCAGCGGTGACCTGACAGGGGGCAACTCCGACTACACC.

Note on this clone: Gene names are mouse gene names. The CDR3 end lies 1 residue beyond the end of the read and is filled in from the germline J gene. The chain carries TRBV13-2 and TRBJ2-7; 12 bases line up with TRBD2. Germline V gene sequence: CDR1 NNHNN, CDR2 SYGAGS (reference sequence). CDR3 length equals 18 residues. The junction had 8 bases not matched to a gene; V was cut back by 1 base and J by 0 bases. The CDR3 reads CASGDSGTGGPSSYEQYF. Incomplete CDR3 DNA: TGTGCCAGCGGTGATTCTGGGACTGGGGGGCCGAGCTCCTATGAACAGTAC.

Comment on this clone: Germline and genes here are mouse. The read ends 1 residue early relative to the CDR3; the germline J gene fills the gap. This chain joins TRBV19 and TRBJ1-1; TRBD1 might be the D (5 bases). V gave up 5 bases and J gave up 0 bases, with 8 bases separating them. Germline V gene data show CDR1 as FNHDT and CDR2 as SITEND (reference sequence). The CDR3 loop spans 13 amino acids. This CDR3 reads CASSWGQNTEVFF. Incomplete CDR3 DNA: TGTGCCAGCAGCTGGGGACAGAACACAGAAGTCTTC. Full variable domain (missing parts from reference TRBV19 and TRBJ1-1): GGIITQTPKFLIGQEGQKLTLKCQQNFNHDTMYWYRQDSGKGLRLIYYSITENDLQKGDLSEGYDASREKKSSFSLTVTSAQKNEMAVFLCASSWGQNTEVFFGKGTRLTVV.